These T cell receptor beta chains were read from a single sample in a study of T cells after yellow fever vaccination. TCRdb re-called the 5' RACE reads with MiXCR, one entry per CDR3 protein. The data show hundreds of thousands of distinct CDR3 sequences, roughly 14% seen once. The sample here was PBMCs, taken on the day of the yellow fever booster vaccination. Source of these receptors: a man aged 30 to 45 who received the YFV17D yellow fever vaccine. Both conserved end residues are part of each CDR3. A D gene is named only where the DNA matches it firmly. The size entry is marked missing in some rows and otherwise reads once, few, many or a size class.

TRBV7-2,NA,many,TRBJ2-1,TGTGCCAGCAGCTTAGGGTCCCGAGGCAATGAGCAGTTCTTC,CASSLGSRGNEQFF
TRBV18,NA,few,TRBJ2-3,TGTGCCAGCTCACCGAATCTTCTCGGCACAGATACGCAGTATTTT,CASSPNLLGTDTQYF
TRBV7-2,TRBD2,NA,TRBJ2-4,TGTGCCAGCAGCTCTAGCGGGAGTAGGGACATTCAGTACTTC,CASSSSGSRDIQYF
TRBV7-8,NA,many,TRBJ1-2,TGTGCCAGCAGCGTCCCTGAAGAGGGAAACTATGGCTACACCTTC,CASSVPEEGNYGYTF
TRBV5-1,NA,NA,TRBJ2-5,TGCGCCAGCGCAGTACAGCAAGAGACCCAGTACTTC,CASAVQQETQYF
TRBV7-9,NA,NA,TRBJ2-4,TGTGCCAGCAGATTCGACCGGGGCTCAGGGGCTTCCATTCAGTACTTC,CASRFDRGSGASIQYF
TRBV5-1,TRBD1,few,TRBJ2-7,TGCGCCAGCACCCCGGGACAGGTTGCCTACGAGCAGTACTTC,CASTPGQVAYEQYF
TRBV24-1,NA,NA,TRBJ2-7,TGTGCCACCAGTGAAGCCAGGGAAAGCGGCGAGCAGTACTTC,CATSEARESGEQYF
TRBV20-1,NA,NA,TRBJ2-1,TGCAGTGCTAGATTCCGAATAGGGGGCTCCTACAATGAGCAGTTCTTC,CSARFRIGGSYNEQFF
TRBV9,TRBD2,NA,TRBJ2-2,TGTGCCAGCAGCCCTCGGACTAGCGGGACGAACACCGGGGAGCTGTTTTTT,CASSPRTSGTNTGELFF
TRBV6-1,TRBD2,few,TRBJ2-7,TGTGCCACAACTAGCGGGGCCTCCTCCTACGAGCAGTACTTC,CATTSGASSYEQYF
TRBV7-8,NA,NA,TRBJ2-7,TGTGCCAGCAGCTTTAGCGTCACTGGCTACGAGCAGTACTTC,CASSFSVTGYEQYF
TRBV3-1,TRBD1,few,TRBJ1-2,TGTGCCAGCAGCCAAGCTCGACAGGGCAGCTATGGCTACACCTTC,CASSQARQGSYGYTF
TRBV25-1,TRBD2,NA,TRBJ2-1,TGTGCCAGCAGTGTCGCTAGCGGGAGTTTCAATGAGCAGTTCTTC,CASSVASGSFNEQFF
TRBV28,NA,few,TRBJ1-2,TGTGCCAGCAGTCCCACAGCCACAGGCTATGGCTACACCTTC,CASSPTATGYGYTF
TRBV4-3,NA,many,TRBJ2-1,TGCGCCAGCAGCCAAGAGGGAGGCAGGGCCTGGGGGGATAATGAGCAGTTCTTC,CASSQEGGRAWGDNEQFF
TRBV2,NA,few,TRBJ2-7,TGTGCCAGCAGGACCGGGACTCCAACCTACGAGCAGTACTTC,CASRTGTPTYEQYF
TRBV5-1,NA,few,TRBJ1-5,TGCGCCAGCAGCTTGGAAGGAGGGTTTGGACAGCCCCAGCATTTT,CASSLEGGFGQPQHF
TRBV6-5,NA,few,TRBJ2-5,TGTGCCAGCAGTAACCTCGGGGCCCAAGAGACCCAGTACTTC,CASSNLGAQETQYF
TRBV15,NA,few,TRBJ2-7,TGTGCCACCAGCAGAGATAAGTCTAACACCTACGAGCAGTACTTC,CATSRDKSNTYEQYF
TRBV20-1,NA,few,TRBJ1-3,TGCAGTGCGCAAAGACGGAGAGCAAGCGGAAACACCATATATTTT,CSAQRRRASGNTIYF
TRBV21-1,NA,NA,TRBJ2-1,TGTGCCAGCAGCAATCTAGCGGGAGGGAAGTACAATGAGCAGTTCTTC,CASSNLAGGKYNEQFF
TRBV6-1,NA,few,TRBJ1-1,TGTGCCAGCAGTGAAGGGCAAATCACTGAAGCTTTCTTT,CASSEGQITEAFF
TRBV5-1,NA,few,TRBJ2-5,TGCGCCAGCAGCTCACGACAGCAAGAGACCCAGTACTTC,CASSSRQQETQYF
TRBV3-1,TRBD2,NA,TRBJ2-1,TGTGCCAGCAGCCAAATGCCGGGACTAGCGGGAGATGATGAGCAGTTCTTC,CASSQMPGLAGDDEQFF
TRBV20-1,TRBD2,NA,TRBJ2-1,TGCAGTGCCCCCCGGGCGGGAGGCTACAATGAGCAGTTCTTC,CSAPRAGGYNEQFF
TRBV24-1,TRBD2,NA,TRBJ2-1,TGTGCCACCAGTGATCGACGTGCCGGGACTATCAATGAGCAGTTCTTC,CATSDRRAGTINEQFF
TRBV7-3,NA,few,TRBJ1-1,TGTGCCAGCAGCCCCACCCCCGGGACCGCTGAAGCTTTCTTT,CASSPTPGTAEAFF
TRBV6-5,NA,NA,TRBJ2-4,TGTGCCAGCAGTTTCGTGACAGGGAGATACGGGGGGCCCAAAAACATTCAGTACTTC,CASSFVTGRYGGPKNIQYF
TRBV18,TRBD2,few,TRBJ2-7,TGTGCCAGCTCACCACCGATAAGCGGGAGTGAGCAGTACTTC,CASSPPISGSEQYF
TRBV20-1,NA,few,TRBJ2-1,TGCAGTGCTAGGGAGAAGGGGCTACTCCACAATGAGCAGTTCTTC,CSAREKGLLHNEQFF
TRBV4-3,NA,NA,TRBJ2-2,TGCGCCAGCAGCCAGTATTTCAGAGATACCGGGGAGCTGTTTTTT,CASSQYFRDTGELFF
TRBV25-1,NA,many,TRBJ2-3,TGTGCCAGCAGTGATGTCTCTAGCCGCGTTTCCGGGAAAGATACGCAGTATTTT,CASSDVSSRVSGKDTQYF
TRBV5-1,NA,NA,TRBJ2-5,TGCGCCAGCAGCCTCTCCGGACAGCAAGAGACCCAGTACTTC,CASSLSGQQETQYF
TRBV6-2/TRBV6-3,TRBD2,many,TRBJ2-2,TGTGCCAGCAGTTACCTGGCGGGAGGACGCACCGGGGAGCTGTTTTTT,CASSYLAGGRTGELFF
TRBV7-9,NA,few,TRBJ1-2,TGTGCCAGCAGATGGCAGGGGCTGGATGGCTACACCTTC,CASRWQGLDGYTF
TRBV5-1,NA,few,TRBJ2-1,TGCGCCAGCAGCCGTTGGACTGGGAACAATGAGCAGTTCTTC,CASSRWTGNNEQFF
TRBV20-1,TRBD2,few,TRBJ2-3,TGCAGTGCTTGGACTAGCGGGAGGGATACGCAGTATTTT,CSAWTSGRDTQYF
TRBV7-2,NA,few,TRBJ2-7,TGTGCCAGCAGCTTAGGGGGGAGCAACTCCTACGAGCAGTACTTC,CASSLGGSNSYEQYF
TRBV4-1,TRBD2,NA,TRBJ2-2,TGCGCCAGCAGCCAAGAATGGCGGGGGGGCACCGGGGAGCTGTTTTTT,CASSQEWRGGTGELFF
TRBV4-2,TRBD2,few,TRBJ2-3,TGTGCCAGCAGCCAAGAAGCTGTCGAGCGGGAGAAAGATACGCAGTATTTT,CASSQEAVEREKDTQYF
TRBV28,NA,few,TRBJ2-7,TGTGCCAGCGGAGACACAACCTACGAGCAGTACTTC,CASGDTTYEQYF
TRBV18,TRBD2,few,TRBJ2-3,TGTGCCAGCTCTCCCATGACTAGCGGGAGCTCAGATACGCAGTATTTT,CASSPMTSGSSDTQYF
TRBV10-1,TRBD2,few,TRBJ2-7,TGCGCCAGCAGTTCAAGCGGGAGGGCCCTCTACGAGCAGTACTTC,CASSSSGRALYEQYF
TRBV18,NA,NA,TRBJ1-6,TGTGCCAGCTCACCACCCCTAAGCTCCTATAATTCACCCCTCCACTTT,CASSPPLSSYNSPLHF